This TCR beta chain emerged from a study of siplizumab effects on memory and regulatory T cells. As described, mixed lymphocyte reaction cells underwent coculture at 37°C for a duration of less than 7 days. TCRdb keeps only in-frame clones here, not all; method: immunoSEQ multiplex PCR. The sample carries about 10,000 clones, under 55% recorded once. Turning to this clone: Its antigen is not identified.

Study-level points and caveats: Suppressive capability of dividing Tregs from siplizumab cultures went unverified. Siplizumab significantly decreased alloreactive sequences from unstimulated CD4+ memory cells. The alloresponse seemed to draw substantially on naive T cells, which appeared more diverse than memory cells.

This receptor was obtained from a human donor in good health; the cells came from an allogeneic mixed lymphocyte reaction. The specimen sequenced was CFSE-low (dividing) CD8+ T cells sorted from an allogeneic mixed lymphocyte reaction.

CDR3 DNA: TGTGCCAGCAGCTTAGGCGGGTTCGGAGAGCAGTACTTC. Amino acids: CASSLGGFGEQYF. The chain is built from TRBV7-9 and TRBJ2-7; D possibly corresponds to TRBD2 (5 bases). Trimming took off 1 base at V and 7 bases at J, with 11 bases between the two ends. The CDR3 spans 13 residues. Germline-derived CDR1 and CDR2 are SEHNR and FQNEAQ (reference sequence).